This T cell receptor (beta chain) was identified in a study of vaccination and CD4 T cells after COVID-19. Across the whole study: Drawing of post-COVID samples took place a median approximately 100 days after diagnosis (range 35 to 161). A median of around 70 days (range 14 to 241) separated dose two from the taking of post-vaccine samples. Study-level points and caveats: Convalescent patients had a median approximately 86% of reactive clones appearing only post-vaccination.

Scientists ran DNA taken from cultured CD4+ T cells through the Oncomine TCR Beta short-read assay for sequencing. Once CD4+ T cells had been cultured, genomic DNA was extracted from them. TCRdb reprocessed the PCR reads via MiXCR and lists one record per CDR3 protein. The sample lists thousands of distinct CDR3 sequences; more than 25% were seen once. The treatment denotes: roughly 11-day PBMC culture with coronavirus spike peptide pools or control peptides (ViraFEST assay). Investigators obtained the unexposed donor's CD4+ T cells before the COVID-19 pandemic (2011-2018). Once peptide pools had expanded antigen-specific T cells, ViraFEST sequenced TCRs. Trimming cost V 4 bases and J 4 bases, with 11 bases left between them. Looked up from germline, CDR1 is SEHNR and CDR2 is FQNEAQ (reference sequence). This CDR3 has 14 residues. To note about this clonotype: The antigen is unknown.

The material sequenced was CD4+ T cells from blood, cultured in vitro. J is TRBJ2-1 and V is TRBV7-9; tentatively, D is TRBD2 (6 bases). This sequence was found in a human donor in good health. The CDR3 loop is CASSSIAEYNEQFF. In nucleotides, the CDR3 is TGTGCCAGCAGCTCGATAGCGGAATACAATGAGCAGTTCTTC.